This T cell receptor beta chain originates from a study of response to subunit inactivated influenza vaccine. This clonotype turned up a few times. TCRdb redid the calling of the RT-PCR reads with MiXCR, one entry per CDR3 protein. The data hold over 400,000 distinct CDR3 sequences, with approximately 11% observed a single time. Germline values: CDR1 MNHEY, CDR2 SVGAGI. The CDR3 is made up of 14 amino acids. Trimming removed 2 bases at V and 2 bases at J, with 9 bases between. This receptor was taken from a man aged 50-59 years who received an inactivated influenza vaccine. V and J are TRBV6-5 and TRBJ1-1; weak D call: TRBD1 (6 bases). This material consisted of PBMCs from blood, taken more than 35 days after vaccination. The CDR3 region is CASSYMDSNTEAFF. For the CDR3, the DNA is TGTGCCAGCAGTTACATGGACAGTAACACTGAAGCTTTCTTT.